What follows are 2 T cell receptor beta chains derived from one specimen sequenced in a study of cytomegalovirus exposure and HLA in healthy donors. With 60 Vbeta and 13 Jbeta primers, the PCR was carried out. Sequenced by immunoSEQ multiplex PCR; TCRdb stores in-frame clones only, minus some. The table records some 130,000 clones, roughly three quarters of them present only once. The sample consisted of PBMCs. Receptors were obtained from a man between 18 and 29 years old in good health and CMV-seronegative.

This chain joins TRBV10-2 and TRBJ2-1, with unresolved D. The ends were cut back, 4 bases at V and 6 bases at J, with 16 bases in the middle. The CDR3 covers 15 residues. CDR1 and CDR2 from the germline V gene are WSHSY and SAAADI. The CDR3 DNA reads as TGCGCCAGCAGTGGATCGCTAGTCGTCAGCAATGAGCAGTTCTTC. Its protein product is CASSGSLVVSNEQFF.

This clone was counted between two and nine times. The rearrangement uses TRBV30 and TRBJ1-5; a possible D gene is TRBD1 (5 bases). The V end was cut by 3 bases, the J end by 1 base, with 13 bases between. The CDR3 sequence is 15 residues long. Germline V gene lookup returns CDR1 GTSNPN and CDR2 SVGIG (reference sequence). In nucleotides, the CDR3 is TGTGCCTGGAGCGGTCAGGGACTGAGCAATCAGCCCCAGCATTTT. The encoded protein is CAWSGQGLSNQPQHF.